The 18 T cell receptor beta chains below were found in one sample sequenced in a study of blood T cell repertoires in COVID-19. Profiled with immunoSEQ multiplex PCR; TCRdb holds only in-frame clones, not every one. Of about 220,000 clones in the sample, roughly nine tenths were seen once. Sequenced input: PBMCs or T cells enriched from blood (not recorded which). The receptor source for this set is a woman in her 30s who had recovered from COVID-19.

The gene calls are TRBV12-3 or TRBV12-4 and TRBJ2-7, with D maybe TRBD2 (5 bases). Trimming left V 4 bases short and J 7 bases short, with 14 bases between. CDR3 length equals 13 residues. CDR3 in amino acids: CASSSQSRGEQYF. DNA for the CDR3: TGTGCCAGCAGTTCCCAGTCCCGCGGGGAGCAGTACTTC.

This chain connects TRBV7-2 to TRBJ2-7; possibly TRBD1 for D (5 bases). The CDR3 consists of 13 residues. V was cut by 6 bases and J by 0 bases, with 9 bases left in between. Looked up from germline, CDR1 is SGHTA and CDR2 is FQGNSA. The CDR3 DNA reads as TGTGCCAGCAGTCGGACACCCTCCTACGAGCAGTACTTC. This encodes CASSRTPSYEQYF.

The chain uses TRBV4-3 and TRBJ1-2; 8 bases agree with TRBD1. Germline lookup yields CDR1 LGHNA and CDR2 YSLEER. Unmatched junction bases numbered 1, after V lost 8 bases and J lost 5 bases. The CDR3 spans 11 residues. For the CDR3, the DNA is TGCGCCAGCCAGGGGGCATATGGCTACACCTTC. It translates to CASQGAYGYTF.

This clone was observed a single time. The chain combines TRBV6-5 with TRBJ1-2, with 7 bases matching TRBD1. This CDR3 is 15 amino acids long. Germline loops: CDR1 MNHEY, CDR2 SVGAGI. The V segment lost 11 bases and the J segment 0 bases; nucleotides outside the gene matches: 12. Here the CDR3 DNA reads TGTGCCGCCACGACAGGGATCGAAACTAACTATGGCTACACCTTC. It translates to CAATTGIETNYGYTF.

The table lists this clone with a few counts. The chain has TRBV24-1 and TRBJ1-1; D perhaps matches TRBD1 (6 bases). The ends were cut back, 2 bases at V and 11 bases at J, with 17 bases in the middle. The CDR3 loop spans 14 amino acids. CDR1 and CDR2 (germline): KGHDR, SFDVKD. In DNA form, the CDR3 reads TGTGCCACCAGTGATTACTACGGCTCGAGGGGGGCTTTCTTT. It specifies CATSDYYGSRGAFF.

The chain couples TRBV5-6 to TRBJ2-1; D is possibly TRBD2 (5 bases). The ends were cut back, 0 bases at V and 0 bases at J, with 10 bases in the middle. Germline lookup yields CDR1 SGHDT and CDR2 YYEEEE. This CDR3 region has 16 residues. This CDR3 is CASSLEVGGSYNEQFF. CDR3 nucleotides: TGTGCCAGCAGCTTGGAAGTCGGAGGCTCCTACAATGAGCAGTTCTTC.

This clone occurred many times. V and J are TRBV4-2 and TRBJ2-7, with D possibly being TRBD2 (6 bases). Deletions cut 5 bases from V and 7 bases from J, with 18 bases between. Germline V gene data show CDR1 as LGHNA and CDR2 as YNFKEQ. This CDR3 contains 14 residues. Here the CDR3 DNA reads TGTGCCAGCAGCAAGGACTATGAGTTGAAGGAGCAGTACTTC. This encodes CASSKDYELKEQYF.

This clone showed up just once. The chain links TRBV5-6 to TRBJ2-3, with a tentative D call TRBD2 (5 bases). V was pared by 2 bases and J by 6 bases, with 13 bases between. The CDR3 is 14 residues long. The germline V gene has CDR1 SGHDT and CDR2 YYEEEE. CDR3 in amino acids: CASSLGLGFDTQYF. CDR3 nucleotide sequence: TGTGCCAGCAGCTTAGGACTTGGCTTCGATACGCAGTATTTT. Full variable domain (missing parts from reference TRBV5-6 and TRBJ2-3): DAGVTQSPTHLIKTRGQQVTLRCSPKSGHDTVSWYQQALGQGPQFIFQYYEEEERQRGNFPDRFSGHQFPNYSSELNVNALLLGDSALYLCASSLGLGFDTQYFGPGTRLTVL.

This chain connects TRBV13 to TRBJ2-1, with 8 bases aligning to TRBD1. J lost 6 bases, V lost 4 bases, and 5 bases had no gene match. The CDR3 is 14 amino acids. CDR1 PRHDT and CDR2 FYEKMQ come from the germline V gene (reference sequence). The CDR3: CASSWETGANEQFF. The CDR3 nucleotides are TGTGCCAGCAGCTGGGAGACAGGGGCCAATGAGCAGTTCTTC.

The chain couples TRBV5-1 to TRBJ2-5; D ambiguous. Looked up from germline, CDR1 is SGHRS and CDR2 is YFSETQ. The CDR3 covers 13 residues. V dropped 1 base and J dropped 1 base, with 5 bases sitting between them. Here the CDR3 DNA reads TGCGCCAGCAGCTTGTTCAGCCAAGAGACCCAGTACTTC. It translates to CASSLFSQETQYF.

The gene calls are TRBV9 and TRBJ2-1; TRBD2 agrees at 10 bases. Germline loops: CDR1 SGDLS, CDR2 YYNGEE. This CDR3 region has 18 residues. V was clipped by 0 bases and J by 6 bases; unmatched bases: 12. CDR3 in DNA: TGTGCCAGCAGCGTAGATCTACCGGGACTAGCGATGATCAATGAGCAGTTCTTC. Protein: CASSVDLPGLAMINEQFF.

The CDR3 is CASSPIGTGLRGGYTF. In DNA form, the CDR3 reads TGTGCCAGCTCACCCATCGGGACAGGGCTGAGAGGTGGCTACACCTTC. The chain has TRBV18 and TRBJ1-2; TRBD1 aligns across 9 bases. The CDR3 is 16 amino acids. The junction had 12 bases not matched to a gene; V was cut back by 3 bases and J by 7 bases. CDR1 is KGHSH, CDR2 LQKENI, per germline. Full variable domain (missing parts from reference TRBV18 and TRBJ1-2): NAGVMQNPRHLVRRRGQEARLRCSPMKGHSHVYWYRQLPEEGLKFMVYLQKENIIDESGMPKERFSAEFPKEGPSILRIQQVVRGDSAAYFCASSPIGTGLRGGYTFGSGTRLTVV.

The chain uses TRBV19 and TRBJ1-5, with D uncertain. The CDR3 runs 13 residues. Per the germline V gene, CDR1 is LNHDA and CDR2 is SQIVND (reference sequence). The germline V and J ends were trimmed by 6 bases and 4 bases, with 10 bases remaining between them. This CDR3 is CASSLIYNQPQHF. CDR3 nucleotides: TGTGCCAGTAGCCTCATCTATAATCAGCCCCAGCATTTT.

This chain connects TRBV20-1 to TRBJ1-2; D is possibly TRBD1 (5 bases). CDR1 is DFQATT and CDR2 is SNEGSKA in the germline V gene (reference sequence). Trimming cost V 3 bases and J 13 bases, with 9 bases left between them. This CDR3 is 9 amino acids long. The CDR3 sequence is CSASSGPTF. The CDR3 DNA reads TGCAGTGCTAGTTCAGGGCCCACCTTC.

The V gene is TRBV7-2, the J gene TRBJ2-1; weak D call: TRBD2 (6 bases). The CDR3 contains 14 residues. Trimming took off 1 base at V and 9 bases at J, with 13 bases between the two ends. The germline CDR1 and CDR2 sequences are SGHTA and FQGNSA. The CDR3 is CASSLGLGHGEQFF. CDR3 sequence (DNA): TGTGCCAGCAGCTTAGGACTAGGTCATGGTGAGCAGTTCTTC.

The chain combines TRBV5-4 with TRBJ1-5; 8 positions match TRBD1. Germline-derived CDR1 and CDR2 are SGHNT and YYREEE (reference sequence). This CDR3 is 16 amino acids long. V lost 7 bases and J lost 3; bases outside the gene matches: 12. The CDR3 is CASEFLGQEYNQPQHF. The CDR3 nucleotides read TGTGCCAGCGAGTTTTTGGGACAGGAATACAATCAGCCCCAGCATTTT.

The gene calls are TRBV11-3 and TRBJ2-5; 9 bases match TRBD1. The CDR3 contains 16 residues. Per germline, CDR1 SGHNT and CDR2 YENEEA. V was pared by 5 bases and J by 2 bases, with 9 bases of the junction left unmatched. CDR3: CASSTSTGGRQETQYF. The DNA for the CDR3 is TGTGCCAGCAGCACCTCGACAGGGGGTAGACAAGAGACCCAGTACTTC.

This chain links TRBV7-9 with TRBJ1-1, with TRBD1 matching 7 bases. Looked up from germline, CDR1 is SEHNR and CDR2 is FQNEAQ (reference sequence). The CDR3 has 13 residues. Germline trimming cut 5 bases from V and 8 bases from J; bases unmatched to any gene: 8. The CDR3, as DNA: TGTGCCAGCAGCCTCGGGACAGAAAAGGAAGCTTTCTTT. Its translation: CASSLGTEKEAFF.